The T cell receptor beta chain described here comes from a study of PD-L1 blockade in urothelial cancer. There are 15 residues in the CDR3. Germline V lookup: CDR1 MNHNS, CDR2 SASEGT. Trimming left V 3 bases short and J 3 bases short, with 14 bases between. Time point reported: pretreatment peripheral blood. Sequencing was performed with immunoSEQ multiplex PCR; in TCRdb, only in-frame clones are kept and a portion is missing. The table shows roughly 100,000 clones, with around 90% occurring only once. In its sample, this clone was seen once. The sequence came from a woman older than 75 with urothelial cancer. The sample was PBMCs, taken around atezolizumab (anti-PD-L1) treatment. V and J are TRBV6-1 and TRBJ1-1, with a tentative D call TRBD1 (5 bases). The CDR3 DNA reads TGTGCCAGCAGTGATGGAAAACGGGGGGACACTGAAGCTTTCTTT. It yields the protein CASSDGKRGDTEAFF.